This T cell receptor (beta chain) comes out of a study of blood T cell repertoires in COVID-19. The overall study: From T cells, B-cell-depleted T cells, or PBMCs came the material, which was cDNA or gDNA.

CDR3 length: 14 residues. The germline gives CDR1 SEHNR, CDR2 FQNEAQ (reference sequence). Trimming cost V 5 bases and J 7 bases; bases outside gene matches: 8. Produced via immunoSEQ multiplex PCR; TCRdb's table is partial and in-frame only. The data hold around 200,000 clones, with around 82% observed a single time. This clone was picked up many times. The sequenced sample consisted of peripheral blood. This sequence originates from a woman aged 50 to 65 with acute or convalescent COVID-19. The rearrangement uses TRBV7-9 and TRBJ2-7, with TRBD2 matching 10 bases. The CDR3 region is CASSRTSGAVEQYF. DNA of the CDR3: TGTGCCAGCAGCCGGACTAGCGGTGCGGTGGAGCAGTACTTC. Looking up the rest from reference TRBV7-9 and TRBJ2-7 gives the full variable domain: DTGVSQNPRHKITKRGQNVTFRCDPISEHNRLYWYRQTLGQGPEFLTYFQNEAQLEKSRLLSDRFSAERPKGSFSTLEIQRTEQGDSAMYLCASSRTSGAVEQYFGPGTRLTVT.